This TCR beta chain was observed in a study of Ad26.COV2.S vaccination and SARS-CoV-2 variants. Assay used: immunoSEQ multiplex PCR; TCRdb lists only in-frame clones, some missing. The sample has roughly 330,000 clones, about 90% seen once. The CDR3 contains 17 residues. V trimming: 0 bases; J trimming: 4 bases; junction bases outside the gene matches: 11. Germline V gene lookup returns CDR1 SGHAT and CDR2 FQNNGV. The treatment was: around 19 received Ad26.COV2.S at low or high dose, single or two shots; 5 received placebo; per-sample allocation not given. All samples were drawn on day 63, counting from the first vaccine or placebo injection. Spike of the Wuhan-strain SARS-CoV-2 was expressed by an Ad26 vector, which formed the vaccine.

Material: peripheral blood, obtained in a trial of Ad26.COV2.S vaccine versus placebo. The clonotype comes from a person between 18 and 60 years old who received the Ad26.COV2.S COVID-19 vaccine or a placebo. The chain recombines TRBV11-2 with TRBJ2-5; 7 nucleotides agree with TRBD2. This chain's CDR3 is CASSLESGVLSGETQYF. The CDR3 DNA reads TGTGCCAGCAGCTTAGAGAGCGGGGTGCTGTCTGGAGAGACCCAGTACTTC.